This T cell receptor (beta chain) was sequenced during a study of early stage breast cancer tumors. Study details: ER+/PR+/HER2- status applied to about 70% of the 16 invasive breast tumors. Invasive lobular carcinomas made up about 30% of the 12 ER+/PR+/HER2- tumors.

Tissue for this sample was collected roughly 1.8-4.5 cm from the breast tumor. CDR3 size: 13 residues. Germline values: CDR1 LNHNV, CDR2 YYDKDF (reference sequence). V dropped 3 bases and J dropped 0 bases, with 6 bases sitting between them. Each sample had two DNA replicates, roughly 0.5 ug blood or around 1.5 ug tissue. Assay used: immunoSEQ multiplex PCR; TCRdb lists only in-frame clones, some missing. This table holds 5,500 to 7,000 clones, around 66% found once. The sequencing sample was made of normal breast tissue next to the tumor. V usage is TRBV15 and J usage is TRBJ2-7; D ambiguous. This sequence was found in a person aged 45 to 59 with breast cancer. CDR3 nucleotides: TGTGCCACCAGCAGCTACCTCTCCTACGAGCAGTACTTC. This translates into CATSSYLSYEQYF.